This entry lists 10 T cell receptor beta chains sequenced from one sample in a study of T cells in localized non-small cell lung cancer. Clones were read by immunoSEQ multiplex PCR, and TCRdb kept only the in-frame ones, dropping some. The sample comprises about 64,000 clones, 81% of which are singletons, and roughly 4.8% rests with the top ten. Specimen: PBMCs, collected before any cancer treatment. The receptors originated from a man aged 40 to 69 with stage II lung adenocarcinoma.

The chain couples TRBV7-9 to TRBJ2-1; D possibly uses TRBD1 or TRBD2 (6 bases each). V was trimmed by 5 bases and J by 10 bases, leaving 12 bases between them. CDR3 length: 12 residues. Germline V gene lookup returns CDR1 SEHNR and CDR2 FQNEAQ (reference sequence). CDR3 DNA: TGTGCCAGCAGCAGGGGGGAGGAGGAGCAGTTCTTC. It yields the protein CASSRGEEEQFF.

The chain combines TRBV19 with TRBJ1-2, with no clear D. Germline V gene lookup returns CDR1 LNHDA and CDR2 SQIVND (reference sequence). The CDR3 runs to 12 residues. The V end lost 3 bases, the J end lost 2 bases, and 4 bases lay between the germline ends. The chain's CDR3 is CASSMENYGYTF. The CDR3 DNA reads as TGTGCCAGTAGTATGGAGAACTATGGCTACACCTTC.

J is TRBJ2-3 and V is TRBV5-4; D is possibly TRBD1 (6 bases). Trimming removed 2 bases at V and 0 bases at J, with 10 bases between. The germline V gene has CDR1 SGHNT and CDR2 YYREEE (reference sequence). This CDR3 has 15 amino acids. The CDR3 loop reads CASSLQGHSTDTQYF. The CDR3 DNA follows: TGTGCCAGCAGCTTACAGGGCCATAGCACAGATACGCAGTATTTT.

The V call is TRBV30, the J call TRBJ2-2, with 9 bases identical to TRBD1. J gave up 4 bases and V 1 base, and 10 bases lay outside the gene matches. The germline V gene encodes CDR1 GTSNPN and CDR2 SVGIG (reference sequence). This CDR3 has 17 amino acids. The CDR3 nucleotides are TGTGCCTGGAGTGGGAAACACGGGACAGGGCCCACCGGGGAGCTGTTTTTT. Translated: CAWSGKHGTGPTGELFF.

This chain links TRBV19 with TRBJ2-1; 8 positions match TRBD1. The CDR3 covers 15 residues. The trim removed 1 base at V and 6 bases at J, leaving 5 bases unmatched. The germline V gene encodes CDR1 LNHDA and CDR2 SQIVND (reference sequence). CDR3 residues: CASSIGQGTSNEQFF. The CDR3 DNA follows: TGTGCCAGTAGTATAGGACAGGGGACATCCAATGAGCAGTTCTTC.

This chain uses TRBV4-1 with TRBJ1-2, with D possibly matching TRBD1 (6 bases). The CDR3 runs to 14 residues. V was pared by 5 bases and J by 2 bases, with 12 bases between. CDR1 is MGHRA, CDR2 YSYEKL, per germline. The CDR3 here is CASSFRQDNYGYTF. Written as DNA, the CDR3 is TGCGCCAGCAGCTTCCGACAGGACAACTATGGCTACACCTTC.

V is TRBV7-2 and J is TRBJ2-5, with D perhaps matching TRBD1 (6 bases). V lost 6 bases and J lost 1, with 15 bases in between. Germline-derived CDR1 and CDR2 are SGHTA and FQGNSA. CDR3 length: 15 residues. The CDR3 coding sequence is TGTGCCAGCAGTTGGGACACCCTTCCCCAAGAGACCCAGTACTTC. Its protein is CASSWDTLPQETQYF.

The chain's CDR3 is CASSQEPGTGGYEQYF. The DNA of the CDR3 is TGTGCCAGCAGCCAAGAACCCGGGACAGGGGGCTACGAGCAGTACTTC. The chain links TRBV4-2 to TRBJ2-7, with 11 bases identical to TRBD1. V lost 0 bases and J lost 3; bases outside the gene matches: 4. CDR1 is LGHNA and CDR2 is YNFKEQ in the germline V gene. This CDR3 region has 16 residues.

The CDR3 DNA reads TGTGCCAGCAGCGCTCTAGCGGGGTCCTACAATGAGCAGTTCTTC. It codes for CASSALAGSYNEQFF. This chain joins TRBV7-3 and TRBJ2-1; 9 nucleotides agree with TRBD2. The germline V gene has CDR1 SGHTA and CDR2 FQGTGA. The CDR3 has 15 amino acids. V lost 5 bases, J lost 1 base, and 3 bases stayed unmatched.

The CDR3 nucleotides are TGCGCCAGCAGCTTGTTCCCTCGAACCGCTGTTAAAGAACTAGACTCCTACGAGCAGTACTTC. Its protein product is CASSLFPRTAVKELDSYEQYF. The rearrangement uses TRBV5-1 and TRBJ2-7, with D possibly TRBD2 on 5 matching bases. Germline V gene sequence: CDR1 SGHRS, CDR2 YFSETQ. CDR3 length equals 21 residues. V was shortened by 1 base and J by 0 bases, with 29 bases between the two germline ends.